The clone carrying this T cell receptor beta chain was counted ten times or more. The data derive from a study of early T cells in non-severe SARS-CoV-2 infection. TCRdb itself ran the 5' RACE reads through MiXCR, one entry per CDR3 protein. This sample has about 44,000 distinct CDR3 sequences; around 23% occur once, and the top ten carry just over 4.5%. The source material was whole blood, sampled at baseline. The source is an adult who was a healthcare worker with PCR-confirmed SARS-CoV-2 infection or an uninfected control (not recorded which).

As DNA, the CDR3 is TGTGCCAGCAGCTTCGGTGATACGCAGTATTTT. Translating gives CASSFGDTQYF. The chain has TRBV7-9 and TRBJ2-3; D call uncertain. V lost 3 bases, J lost 6 bases, and 4 bases lay in between. The germline V gene encodes CDR1 SEHNR and CDR2 FQNEAQ (reference sequence). The CDR3 totals 11 residues.